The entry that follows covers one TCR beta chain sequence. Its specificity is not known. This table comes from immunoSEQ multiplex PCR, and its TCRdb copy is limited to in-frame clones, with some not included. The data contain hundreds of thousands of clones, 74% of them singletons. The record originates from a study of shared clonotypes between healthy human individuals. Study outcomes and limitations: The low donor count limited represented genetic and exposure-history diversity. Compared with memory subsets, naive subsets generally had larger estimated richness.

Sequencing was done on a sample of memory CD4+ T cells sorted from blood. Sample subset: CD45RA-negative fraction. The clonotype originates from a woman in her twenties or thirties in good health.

The CDR3 protein is CASNRDGGRNSNQPQHF. CDR3 bases: TGTGCCAGTAATCGCGATGGGGGACGGAATAGCAATCAGCCCCAGCATTTT. The chain is built from TRBV19 and TRBJ1-5; weak D call: TRBD1 (5 bases). Germline lookup yields CDR1 LNHDA and CDR2 SQIVND (reference sequence). Trimming removed 7 bases at V and 0 bases at J, with 19 bases between. The CDR3 consists of 17 residues. The full variable domain, with the rest looked up from reference TRBV19 and TRBJ1-5, is DGGITQSPKYLFRKEGQNVTLSCEQNLNHDAMYWYRQDPGQGLRLIYYSQIVNDFQKGDIAEGYSVSREKKESFPLTVTSAQKNPTAFYLCASNRDGGRNSNQPQHFGDGTRLSIL.